The TCR beta chain under discussion was sequenced for a study of OX40 agonist ivuxolimab in advanced cancers. Study information: Males comprised around 78% of the group, whose mean age was roughly 64 years (range 23 to 79). A history of anti-PD-1, anti-PD-L1 or anti-CTLA-4 therapy was acceptable, and approximately 41% had some.

Repertoires were generated with immunoSEQ multiplex PCR, while TCRdb's copy carries only in-frame clones and drops some. This sample has just over 60,000 clones, with around 93% found just once. The CDR3 sequence is 13 residues long. Trimming took 3 bases from V and 3 from J, leaving 9 bases between them. The germline gives CDR1 MNHEY, CDR2 SMNVEV (reference sequence). General study results and limits: People who partly responded at 0.1-3.0 mg/kg had some of the least clonal expansion seen.

On this clone itself: What it binds is not known.

The sequence was collected from an adult with an advanced solid tumor such as melanoma, head and neck, liver or kidney cancer. The source material was CD4+ or CD8+ T cells sorted from blood, sampled in a trial of the OX40 agonist ivuxolimab. The V call is TRBV27, the J call TRBJ2-7; D call uncertain. CDR3 coding DNA: TGTGCCAGCAGTTTCCTCCCATACTACGAGCAGTACTTC. This sequence encodes CASSFLPYYEQYF.